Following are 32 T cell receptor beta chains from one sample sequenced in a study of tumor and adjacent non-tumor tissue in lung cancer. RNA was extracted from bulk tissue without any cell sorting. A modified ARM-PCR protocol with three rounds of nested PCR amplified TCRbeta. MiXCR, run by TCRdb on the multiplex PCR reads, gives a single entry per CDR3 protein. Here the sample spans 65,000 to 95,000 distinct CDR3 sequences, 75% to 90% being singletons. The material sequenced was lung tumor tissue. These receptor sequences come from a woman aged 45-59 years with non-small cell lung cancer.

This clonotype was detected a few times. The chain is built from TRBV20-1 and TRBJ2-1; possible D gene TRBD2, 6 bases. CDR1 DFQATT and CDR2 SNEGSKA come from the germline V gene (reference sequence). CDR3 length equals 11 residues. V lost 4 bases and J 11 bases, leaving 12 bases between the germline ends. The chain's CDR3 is CSAKAGRKQFF. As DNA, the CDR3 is TGCAGTGCTAAAGCGGGCCGGAAGCAGTTCTTC.

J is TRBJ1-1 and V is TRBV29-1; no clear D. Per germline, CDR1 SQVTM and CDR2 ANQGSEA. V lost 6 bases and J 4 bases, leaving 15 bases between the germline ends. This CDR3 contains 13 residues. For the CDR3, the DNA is TGCAGCGTCATGACGGGGTCGACCACTGAAGCTTTCTTT. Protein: CSVMTGSTTEAFF.

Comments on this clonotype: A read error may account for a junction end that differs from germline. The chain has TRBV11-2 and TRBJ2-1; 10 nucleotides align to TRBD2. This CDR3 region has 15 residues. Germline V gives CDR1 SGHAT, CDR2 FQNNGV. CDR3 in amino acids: CAGSFIAGGDYEQFF. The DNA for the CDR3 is TGTGCCGGCAGCTTCATAGCGGGAGGAGACTATGAGCAGTTCTTC.

The CDR3 protein is CASSYSPLSGNTYEQYF. The CDR3 DNA reads TGTGCCAGCAGTTACTCGCCCCTAAGCGGGAACACCTACGAGCAGTACTTC. The rearrangement links TRBV6-6 to TRBJ2-7, with TRBD2 identical over 7 bases. The length of the CDR3 is 17 residues. With 0 bases clipped from V and 2 bases from J, the junction kept 10 bases outside the gene matches. CDR1 and CDR2 from the germline V gene are MNHNY and SVGAGI (reference sequence).

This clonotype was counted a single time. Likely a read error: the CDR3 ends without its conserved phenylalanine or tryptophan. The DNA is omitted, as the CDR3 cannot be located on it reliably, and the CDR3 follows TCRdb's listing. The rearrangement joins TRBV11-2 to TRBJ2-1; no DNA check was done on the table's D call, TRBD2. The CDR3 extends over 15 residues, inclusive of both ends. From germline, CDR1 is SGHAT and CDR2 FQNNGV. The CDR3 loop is CASNKGGGGYNEQLS.

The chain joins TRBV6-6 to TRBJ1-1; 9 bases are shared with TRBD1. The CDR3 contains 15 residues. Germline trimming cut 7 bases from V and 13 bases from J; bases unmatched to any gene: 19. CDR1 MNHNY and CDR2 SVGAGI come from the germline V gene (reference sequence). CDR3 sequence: CASTESGQGFPVVFF. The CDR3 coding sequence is TGTGCCAGCACCGAATCGGGACAGGGATTTCCTGTAGTTTTCTTT.

This CDR3 is CASQGAGTEAFF. DNA of the CDR3: TGCGCCAGTCAGGGTGCGGGAACTGAAGCTTTCTTT. The rearrangement uses TRBV10-2 and TRBJ1-1, with D tentatively TRBD1 (5 bases). CDR1 is WSHSY, CDR2 SAAADI, per germline. The CDR3 consists of 12 residues. V shed 9 bases and J shed 5 bases, with 13 bases lying between them.

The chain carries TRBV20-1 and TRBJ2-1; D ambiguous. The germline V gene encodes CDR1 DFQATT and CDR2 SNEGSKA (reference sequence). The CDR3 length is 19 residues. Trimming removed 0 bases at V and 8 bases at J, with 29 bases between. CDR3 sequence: CSARDNGGCLSRWWDEQFF. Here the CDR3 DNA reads TGCAGTGCTAGAGATAATGGCGGCTGCTTGAGCAGGTGGTGGGATGAGCAGTTCTTC.

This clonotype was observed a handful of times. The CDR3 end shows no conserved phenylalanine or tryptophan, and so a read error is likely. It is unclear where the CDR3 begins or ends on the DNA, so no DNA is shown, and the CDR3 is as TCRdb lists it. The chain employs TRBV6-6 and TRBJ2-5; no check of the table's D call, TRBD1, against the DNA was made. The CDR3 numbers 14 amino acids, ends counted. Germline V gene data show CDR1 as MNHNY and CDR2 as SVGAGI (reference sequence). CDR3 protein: CASSSGNPPGTLYL.

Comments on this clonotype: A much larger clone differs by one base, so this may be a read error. The CDR3 region is CASSLEGRGALGQFF. Written as DNA, the CDR3 is TGTGCCAGCAGCTTGGAGGGACGGGGGGCACTTGGGCAGTTCTTC. The chain recombines TRBV5-4 with TRBJ2-1; a weak D match, TRBD2 (7 bases). This CDR3 region has 15 residues. Germline CDR1 and CDR2: SGHNT and YYREEE (reference sequence). V was shortened by 0 bases and J by 12 bases, with 19 bases between the two germline ends.

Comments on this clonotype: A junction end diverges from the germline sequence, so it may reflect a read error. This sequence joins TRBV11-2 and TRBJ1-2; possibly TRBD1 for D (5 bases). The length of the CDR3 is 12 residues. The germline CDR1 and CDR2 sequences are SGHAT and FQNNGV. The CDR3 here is CASIFTGYGYSF. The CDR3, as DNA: TGTGCCAGCATCTTCACAGGCTATGGCTACAGCTTC.

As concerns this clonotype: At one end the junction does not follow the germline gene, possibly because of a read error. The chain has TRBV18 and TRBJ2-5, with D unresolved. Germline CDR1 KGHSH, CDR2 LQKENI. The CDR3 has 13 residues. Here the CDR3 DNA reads TGTACCGGCTCACCACTGGCCCAGGAGACTCAGTACTTC. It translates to CTGSPLAQETQYF. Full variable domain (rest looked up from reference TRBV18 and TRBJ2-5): NAGVMQNPRHLVRRRGQEARLRCSPMKGHSHVYWYRQLPEEGLKFMVYLQKENIIDESGMPKERFSAEFPKEGPSILRIQQVVRGDSAAYFCTGSPLAQETQYFGPGTRLLVL.

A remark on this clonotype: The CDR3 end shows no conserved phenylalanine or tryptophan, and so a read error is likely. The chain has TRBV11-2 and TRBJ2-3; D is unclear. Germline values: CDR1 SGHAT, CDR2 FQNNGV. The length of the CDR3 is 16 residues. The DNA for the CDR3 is TGTGCCAACAGCCAACAGTGGGCTGTGAGGACAGATACGCAGTATTAT. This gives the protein CANSQQWAVRTDTQYY.

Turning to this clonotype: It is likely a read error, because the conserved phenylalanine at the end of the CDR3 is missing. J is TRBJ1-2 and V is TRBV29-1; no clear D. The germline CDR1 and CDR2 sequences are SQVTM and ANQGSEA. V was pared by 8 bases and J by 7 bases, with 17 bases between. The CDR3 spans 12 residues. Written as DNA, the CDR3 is TGCAGCCTCCCCGGTGTACGAAGTGGCTACACCTTA. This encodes CSLPGVRSGYTL.

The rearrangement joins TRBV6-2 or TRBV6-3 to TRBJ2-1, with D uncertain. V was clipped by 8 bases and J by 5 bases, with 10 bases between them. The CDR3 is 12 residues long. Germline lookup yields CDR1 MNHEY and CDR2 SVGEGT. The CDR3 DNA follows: TGTGCCAGCGTGAAACGTAACAATGAGCAGTTCTTC. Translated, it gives CASVKRNNEQFF.

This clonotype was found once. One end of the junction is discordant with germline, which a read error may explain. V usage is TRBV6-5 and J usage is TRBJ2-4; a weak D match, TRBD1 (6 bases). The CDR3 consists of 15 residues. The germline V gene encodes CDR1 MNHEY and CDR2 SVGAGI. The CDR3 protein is CGSNIRGGAKSIQYF. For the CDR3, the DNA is TGTGGCAGCAATATTCGAGGGGGAGCCAAAAGCATTCAGTACTTC.

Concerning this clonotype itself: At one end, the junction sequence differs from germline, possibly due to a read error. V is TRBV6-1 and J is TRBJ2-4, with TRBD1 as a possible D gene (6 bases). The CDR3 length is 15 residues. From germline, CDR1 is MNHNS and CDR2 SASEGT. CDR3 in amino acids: CVSSEGFGQINIQYF. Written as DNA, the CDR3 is TGTGTCAGCAGTGAAGGGTTTGGACAGATAAACATTCAGTACTTC.

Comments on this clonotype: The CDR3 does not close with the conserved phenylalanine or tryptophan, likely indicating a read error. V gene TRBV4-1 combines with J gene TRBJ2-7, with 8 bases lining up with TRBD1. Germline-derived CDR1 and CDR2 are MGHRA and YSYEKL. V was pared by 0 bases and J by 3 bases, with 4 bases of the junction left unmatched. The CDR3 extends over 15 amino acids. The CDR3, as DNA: TGCGCCAGCAGCCAAGACAGAGGACAGGGCTACGAGCAGTACATC. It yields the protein CASSQDRGQGYEQYI.

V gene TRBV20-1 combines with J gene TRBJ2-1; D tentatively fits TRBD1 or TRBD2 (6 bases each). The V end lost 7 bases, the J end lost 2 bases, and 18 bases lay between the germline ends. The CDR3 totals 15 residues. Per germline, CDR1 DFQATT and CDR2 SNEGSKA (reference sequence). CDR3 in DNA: TGCAGTGATACTATCCCGGGGGCGACCTACAATGAGCAGTTCTTC. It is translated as CSDTIPGATYNEQFF.

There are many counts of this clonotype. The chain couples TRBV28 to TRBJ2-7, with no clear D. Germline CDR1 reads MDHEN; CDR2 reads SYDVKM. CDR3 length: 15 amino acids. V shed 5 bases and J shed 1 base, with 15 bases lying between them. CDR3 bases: TGTGCCAGCAGTCCATCACTCCTCGTGTCCTACGAGCAGTACTTC. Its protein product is CASSPSLLVSYEQYF.

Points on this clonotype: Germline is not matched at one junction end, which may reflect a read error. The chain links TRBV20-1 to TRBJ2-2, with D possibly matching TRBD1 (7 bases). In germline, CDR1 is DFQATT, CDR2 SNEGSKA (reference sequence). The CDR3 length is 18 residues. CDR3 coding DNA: TGCAGTGCTAGAGAAGATACTTTCGGACAGGCCTTCGGCGGGGAGCTGTTATTT. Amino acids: CSAREDTFGQAFGGELLF.

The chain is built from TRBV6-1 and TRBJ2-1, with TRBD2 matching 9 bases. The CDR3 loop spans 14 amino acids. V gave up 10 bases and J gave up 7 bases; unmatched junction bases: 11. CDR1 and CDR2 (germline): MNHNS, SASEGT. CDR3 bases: TGTGCCACGAGGGCTAGCGGGACTCTTAATGAGCAGTTCTTC. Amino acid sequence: CATRASGTLNEQFF.

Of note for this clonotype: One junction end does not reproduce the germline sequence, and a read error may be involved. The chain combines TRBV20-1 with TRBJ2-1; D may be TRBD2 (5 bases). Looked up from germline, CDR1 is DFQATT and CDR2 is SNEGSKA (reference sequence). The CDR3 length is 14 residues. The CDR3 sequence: CSGSFGGGYNERFF. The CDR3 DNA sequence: TGCAGTGGTAGCTTCGGAGGAGGCTACAATGAGCGGTTCTTC.

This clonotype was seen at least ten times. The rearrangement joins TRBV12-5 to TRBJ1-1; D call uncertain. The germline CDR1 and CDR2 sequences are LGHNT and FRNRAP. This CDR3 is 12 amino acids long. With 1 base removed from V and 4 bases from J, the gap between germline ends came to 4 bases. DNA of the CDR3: TGTGCTAGTGGTTTGGGCTTCACTGAAGCTTTCTTT. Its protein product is CASGLGFTEAFF.

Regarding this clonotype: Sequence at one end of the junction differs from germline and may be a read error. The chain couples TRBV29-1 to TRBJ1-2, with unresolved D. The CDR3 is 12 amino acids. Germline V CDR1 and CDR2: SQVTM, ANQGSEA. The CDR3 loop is CSFDDINYGYIF. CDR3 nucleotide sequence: TGCAGCTTCGATGACATCAACTATGGGTACATCTTC.

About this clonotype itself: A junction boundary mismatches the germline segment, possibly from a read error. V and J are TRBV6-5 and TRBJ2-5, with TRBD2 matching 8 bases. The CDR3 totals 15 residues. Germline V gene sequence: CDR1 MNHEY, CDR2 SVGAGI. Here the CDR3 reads CVSSYGLTPGGAQYF. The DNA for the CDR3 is TGTGTCAGCAGTTATGGCCTCACCCCGGGAGGGGCCCAGTACTTC.

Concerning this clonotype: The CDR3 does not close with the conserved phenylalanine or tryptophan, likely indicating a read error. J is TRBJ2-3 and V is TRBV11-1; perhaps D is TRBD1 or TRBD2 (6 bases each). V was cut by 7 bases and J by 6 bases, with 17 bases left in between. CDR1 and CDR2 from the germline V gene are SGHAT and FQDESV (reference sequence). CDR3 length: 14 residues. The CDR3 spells CASNIATGTDTQYY. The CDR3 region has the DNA TGTGCCAGCAACATAGCTACAGGGACTGATACGCAGTATTAT.

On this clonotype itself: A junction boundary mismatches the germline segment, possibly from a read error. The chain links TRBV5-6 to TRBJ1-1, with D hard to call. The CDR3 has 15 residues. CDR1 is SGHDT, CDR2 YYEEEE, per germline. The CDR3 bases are TGTGCCAGCAGCGCTGAGAGACGGAAGAACACTGAAACTTTCTTT. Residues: CASSAERRKNTETFF.

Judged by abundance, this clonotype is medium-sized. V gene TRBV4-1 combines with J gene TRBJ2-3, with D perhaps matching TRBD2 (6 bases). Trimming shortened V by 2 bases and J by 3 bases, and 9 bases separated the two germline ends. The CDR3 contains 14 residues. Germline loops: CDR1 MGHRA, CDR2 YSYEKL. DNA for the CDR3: TGCGCCAGCAGCCAACCCCTAGCGACAGATACGCAGTATTTT. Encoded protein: CASSQPLATDTQYF.

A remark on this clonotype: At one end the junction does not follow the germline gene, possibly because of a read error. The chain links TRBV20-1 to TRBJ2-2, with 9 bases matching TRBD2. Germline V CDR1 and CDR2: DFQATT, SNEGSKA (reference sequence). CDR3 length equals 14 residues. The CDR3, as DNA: TGCGGTGCTGGAGCGGGGGGTAACACCGGGGAGCTGTTTTTT. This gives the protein CGAGAGGNTGELFF.

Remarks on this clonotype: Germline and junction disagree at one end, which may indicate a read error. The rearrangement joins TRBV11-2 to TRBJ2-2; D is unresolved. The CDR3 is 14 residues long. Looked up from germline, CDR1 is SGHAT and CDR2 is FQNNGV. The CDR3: CTSRLVPGPGELFF. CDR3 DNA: TGTACCAGCAGATTAGTGCCCGGTCCCGGAGAGCTGTTTTTC.

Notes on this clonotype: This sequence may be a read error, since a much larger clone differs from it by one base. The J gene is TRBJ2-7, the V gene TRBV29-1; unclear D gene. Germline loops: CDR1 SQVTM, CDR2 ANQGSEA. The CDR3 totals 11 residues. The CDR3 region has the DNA TGCAGCGTTGGAAACAGCTACGATCAGTACTTC. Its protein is CSVGNSYDQYF.